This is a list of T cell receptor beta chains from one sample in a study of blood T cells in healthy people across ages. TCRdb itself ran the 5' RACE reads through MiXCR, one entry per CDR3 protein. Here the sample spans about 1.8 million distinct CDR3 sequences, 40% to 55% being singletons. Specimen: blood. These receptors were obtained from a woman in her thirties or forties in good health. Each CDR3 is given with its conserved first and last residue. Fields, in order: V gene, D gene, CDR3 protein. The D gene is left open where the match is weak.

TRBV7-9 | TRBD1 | CASSPDRIGHEQYF
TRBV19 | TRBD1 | CASNPRDSYQPQHF
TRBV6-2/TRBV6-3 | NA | CASSLPRTQYF
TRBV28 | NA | CASTGSGANVLTF
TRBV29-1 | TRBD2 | CSVESGGDYNGQFF
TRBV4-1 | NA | CASSQGLTGASAKNIQYF
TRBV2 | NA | CASSGQTNTGELFF
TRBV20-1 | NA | CRGPGGPEAFF
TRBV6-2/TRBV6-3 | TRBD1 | CASSYGDSNYGYTF
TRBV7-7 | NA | CASSLNHQETQYF
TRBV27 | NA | CASSLRAEYGYTF
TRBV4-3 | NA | CASSQDITPTDTQYF
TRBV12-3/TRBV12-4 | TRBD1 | CASSPGGYTDIQYF
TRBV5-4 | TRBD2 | CASSFSSGGASQYF
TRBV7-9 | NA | CASSLTGRKYNTEAFF
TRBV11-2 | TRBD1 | CASSQDRVHQETQYF
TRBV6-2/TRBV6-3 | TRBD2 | CASRRGGRETQYF
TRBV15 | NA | CATSRDRLTETQYF
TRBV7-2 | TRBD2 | CASSRLPGGTSGTYEQYF
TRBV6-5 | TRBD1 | CASSPSTGGRGSEQYF
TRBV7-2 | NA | CASSLGAGRTDTQYF
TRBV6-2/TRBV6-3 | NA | CASSLRDNNEQFF
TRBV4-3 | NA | CASSQDWNEQFF
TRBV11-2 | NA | CASSVGLPETQYF
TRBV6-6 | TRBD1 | CASNLQGGVSDTQYF
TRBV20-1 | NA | CSAPRGGSYEQYF
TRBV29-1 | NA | CSVAESGGNQPQHF
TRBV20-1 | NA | CSARAPPQETQYF
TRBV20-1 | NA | CSAARGTNYGYTF
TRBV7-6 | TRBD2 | CASSLEQRGAAYEQYF
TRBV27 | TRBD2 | CASTSLAGGPYEQYF
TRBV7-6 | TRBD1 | CASSHRGPGEQYF
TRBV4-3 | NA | CASSQTTRSEQYF
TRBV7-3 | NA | CASSKEGQLPYNEQFF
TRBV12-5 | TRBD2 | CASESSGGPYNEQFF
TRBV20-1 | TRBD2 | CSADSGGGRLINEQFF
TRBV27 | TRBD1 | CASSSRTGAGANVLTF
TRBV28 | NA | CASSLSARVTGYTF
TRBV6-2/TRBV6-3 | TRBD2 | CASSYTSGDARTGELFF
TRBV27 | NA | CATLTQGKGSYGYTF
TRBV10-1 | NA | CASSDGSYGYTF
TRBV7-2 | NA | CASSLARRGTKNIQYF
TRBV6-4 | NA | CASSIGGAEGPTGEQYF
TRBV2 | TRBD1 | CASSELGQGLLRNQPQHF
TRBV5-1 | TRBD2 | CAGSRLRRTSGTKVLTDTQYF
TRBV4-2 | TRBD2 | CASSQDLATSGGGETQYF
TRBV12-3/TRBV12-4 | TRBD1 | CASSSQGVSYNEQFF
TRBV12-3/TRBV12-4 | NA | CASNGSGGKRVDEQFF
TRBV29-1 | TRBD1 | CSVRTGAETQFF
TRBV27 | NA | CASTQNSGQLSGANVLTF
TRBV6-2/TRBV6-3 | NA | CASSRRRGGPDTQYF
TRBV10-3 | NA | CAISESGISGGENIQYF
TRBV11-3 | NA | CASSIQTQETQYF
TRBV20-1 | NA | CSAERGDSGNTIYF
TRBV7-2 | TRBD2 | CASSPGGVENIQYF